These 27 T cell receptor beta chains share one sample of origin, sequenced in a study of T cell responses to AZD1222 COVID-19 vaccine. Sequencing used immunoSEQ multiplex PCR; TCRdb keeps in-frame clones, though not all of them. The data contain 150,000 to 200,000 clones, around 94% of them singletons. The sample consisted of peripheral blood, taken 28 days after the second AZD1222 dose. These receptors came from an adult who received the AZD1222 COVID-19 vaccine.

V and J are TRBV7-9 and TRBJ1-2; D might be TRBD1 (6 bases). The V gene lost 3 bases and the J gene lost 1 base, with 12 bases spanning the gap. Germline CDR1 and CDR2: SEHNR and FQNEAQ (reference sequence). The CDR3 runs to 15 residues. The CDR3 nucleotides read TGTGCCAGCAGCTTTGTGACAGGAATTAACTATGGCTACACCTTC. Translating it yields CASSFVTGINYGYTF.

The CDR3 DNA reads as TGTGCCAGCGTAAAGGGGGGGGGAATTAAAGATACGCAGTATTTT. Its translation: CASVKGGGIKDTQYF. The rearrangement joins TRBV7-2 to TRBJ2-3; the D gene is possibly TRBD2 (7 bases). The V end lost 8 bases, the J end lost 5 bases, and 20 bases lay between the germline ends. This CDR3 is built from 15 residues. Germline V lookup: CDR1 SGHTA, CDR2 FQGNSA.

V is TRBV6-5 and J is TRBJ2-5, with a tentative D call TRBD2 (5 bases). Germline values: CDR1 MNHEY, CDR2 SVGAGI. The CDR3 is made up of 14 amino acids. V was cut by 0 bases and J by 4 bases, with 9 bases left in between. The CDR3 sequence: CASSYSEEGETQYF. DNA for the CDR3: TGTGCCAGCAGTTACTCGGAGGAAGGAGAGACCCAGTACTTC.

V is TRBV6-5 and J is TRBJ2-3; a possible D gene is TRBD2 (6 bases). Per germline, CDR1 MNHEY and CDR2 SVGAGI. This CDR3 region has 14 residues. The V gene lost 5 bases and the J gene lost 5 bases, with 14 bases spanning the gap. The CDR3 sequence: CASSPTSTRDTQYF. The CDR3 DNA follows: TGTGCCAGCAGTCCGACTAGTACTAGAGATACGCAGTATTTT.

The V and J genes are TRBV4-2 and TRBJ2-5, with 10 nucleotides matching TRBD2. The CDR3 is made up of 17 amino acids. Germline V CDR1 and CDR2: LGHNA, YNFKEQ. V was clipped by 3 bases and J by 5 bases; unmatched bases: 12. CDR3 bases: TGTGCCAGCAGCCAGGGGCCTAGCGGGAGCGGAGGGGAGACCCAGTACTTC. Translation gives CASSQGPSGSGGETQYF.

The chain joins TRBV3-1 (or the pseudogene TRBV3-2) to TRBJ1-1; 9 bases match TRBD1. The CDR3 has 17 residues. Per germline, CDR1 LGHDT and CDR2 YNNKEL (reference sequence). V was pared by 1 base and J by 0 bases, with 6 bases of the junction left unmatched. CDR3 bases: TGTGCCAGCAGCCAAGGGACAGGGGCCTCCATGAACACTGAAGCTTTCTTT. Translating gives CASSQGTGASMNTEAFF.

The V call is TRBV29-1, the J call TRBJ2-1; 9 bases fit TRBD1. V dropped 7 bases and J dropped 5; count of bases not matched to a gene: 6. The germline gives CDR1 SQVTM, CDR2 ANQGSEA. The CDR3 is made up of 13 amino acids. CDR3 bases: TGCAGCGGACCGGGACAGGGACACAATGAGCAGTTCTTC. It yields the protein CSGPGQGHNEQFF.

J is TRBJ2-1 and V is TRBV7-2, with TRBD2 matching 9 bases. J gave up 6 bases and V 3 bases, and 9 bases lay outside the gene matches. The CDR3 is 16 residues long. Per germline, CDR1 SGHTA and CDR2 FQGNSA. The CDR3 reads CASSFFPAGGTNEQFF. CDR3 DNA sequence: TGTGCCAGCAGCTTTTTCCCAGCGGGAGGAACCAATGAGCAGTTCTTC.

The chain joins TRBV28 to TRBJ2-7; 8 nucleotides line up with TRBD1. Per the germline V gene, CDR1 is MDHEN and CDR2 is SYDVKM. There are 13 residues in the CDR3. The V segment lost 6 bases and the J segment 6 bases; nucleotides outside the gene matches: 7. The CDR3 DNA is TGTGCCAGCAGAATGGGGACAGGTTTCGAGCAGTACTTC. Translation gives CASRMGTGFEQYF.

This chain joins TRBV30 and TRBJ2-6; TRBD1 matches 9 bases. The V gene end was trimmed by 6 bases and the J gene end by 3 bases; junction bases not matched to a gene: 9. The CDR3 is made up of 16 amino acids. CDR1 and CDR2 from the germline V gene are GTSNPN and SVGIG (reference sequence). CDR3 sequence: CACTGTGNFGANVLTF. As DNA, the CDR3 is TGTGCCTGTACCGGGACAGGGAATTTTGGGGCCAACGTCCTGACTTTC.

CDR3 sequence (DNA): TGTGCCAGCAGTGGAACCAGAACCGGGGAGCTGTTTTTT. Translation: CASSGTRTGELFF. The chain uses TRBV2 and TRBJ2-2; D is ambiguous. The V end lost 4 bases, the J end lost 5 bases, and 8 bases lay between the germline ends. Germline loops: CDR1 SNHLY, CDR2 FYNNEI. The CDR3 spans 13 residues. The whole variable domain, filled in from reference TRBV2 and TRBJ2-2, reads EPEVTQTPSHQVTQMGQEVILRCVPISNHLYFYWYRQILGQKVEFLVSFYNNEISEKSEIFDDQFSVERPDGSNFTLKIRSTKLEDSAMYFCASSGTRTGELFFGEGSRLTVL.

The J gene is TRBJ1-3, the V gene TRBV11-2, with a tentative D call TRBD1 (6 bases). V was shortened by 0 bases and J by 2 bases, with 8 bases between the two germline ends. The CDR3 length is 15 residues. Germline CDR1 SGHAT, CDR2 FQNNGV. CDR3 amino acids: CASSLDWTAGNTIYF. CDR3 nucleotide sequence: TGTGCCAGCAGCTTAGATTGGACAGCTGGAAACACCATATATTTT.

The CDR3 region is CASSGGTSGRGETQYF. CDR3 DNA: TGTGCCAGCAGTGGTGGGACTAGCGGGAGAGGAGAGACCCAGTACTTC. The chain recombines TRBV2 with TRBJ2-5, with 14 bases matching TRBD2. Germline V gives CDR1 SNHLY, CDR2 FYNNEI. This CDR3 region has 16 residues. J was trimmed by 4 bases and V by 4 bases; bases with no gene match: 5.

The chain couples TRBV7-9 to TRBJ1-6; TRBD1 is a possible D gene (5 bases). Germline CDR1 is SEHNR and CDR2 is FQNEAQ (reference sequence). CDR3 size: 15 residues. The V end lost 0 bases, the J end lost 8 bases, and 11 bases lay between the germline ends. CDR3 bases: TGTGCCAGCAGCTTAGCGCTAGGGGAGTATTCACCCCTCCACTTT. Its translation is CASSLALGEYSPLHF.

This clone was picked up a small number of times. The chain uses TRBV4-2 and TRBJ1-3; possibly TRBD1 for D (5 bases). CDR1 and CDR2 (germline): LGHNA, YNFKEQ. V was cut by 2 bases and J by 0 bases, with 11 bases left in between. CDR3 size: 16 residues. DNA of the CDR3: TGTGCCAGCAGCCAACCTGACAGAAGCTCTGGAAACACCATATATTTT. This encodes CASSQPDRSSGNTIYF.

The chain employs TRBV28 and TRBJ1-5; the match to TRBD1 covers 7 bases. The CDR3 length is 15 residues. CDR1 is MDHEN and CDR2 is SYDVKM in the germline V gene. V was clipped by 6 bases and J by 0 bases; unmatched bases: 5. The CDR3 sequence: CASRYRDSSNQPQHF. CDR3 DNA sequence: TGTGCCAGCAGATACCGGGACAGTAGCAATCAGCCCCAGCATTTT.

V is TRBV3-1 (or the pseudogene TRBV3-2) and J is TRBJ2-2; TRBD2 is a possible D gene (5 bases). Germline assignment: CDR1 LGHDT and CDR2 YNNKEL (reference sequence). CDR3 length: 12 amino acids. V was pared by 3 bases and J by 8 bases, with 7 bases between. The CDR3 nucleotides are TGTGCCAGCAGCCATGAGCGGGGGGAGCTGTTTTTT. This sequence encodes CASSHERGELFF.

The gene calls are TRBV30 and TRBJ1-1; D is possibly TRBD1 (6 bases). The V and J ends lost 2 bases and 7 bases respectively, with 14 bases between them. CDR3 length: 13 amino acids. Per the germline V gene, CDR1 is GTSNPN and CDR2 is SVGIG (reference sequence). CDR3 residues: CAWSRQGLVEAFF. The CDR3 DNA sequence: TGTGCCTGGAGTCGGCAGGGGTTGGTTGAAGCTTTCTTT.

This chain uses TRBV12-3 or TRBV12-4 with TRBJ1-5; TRBD1 is a possible D gene (5 bases). This CDR3 is 12 amino acids long. V was cut by 4 bases and J by 9 bases, with 10 bases left in between. This CDR3 reads CASSWGGRPQHF. CDR3 in DNA: TGTGCCAGCAGTTGGGGGGGACGGCCCCAGCATTTT.

The chain is built from TRBV10-2 and TRBJ2-3, with D perhaps assigned TRBD1 or TRBD2 (5 bases each). V was cut by 2 bases and J by 6 bases, with 18 bases left in between. The CDR3 runs to 16 residues. Looked up from germline, CDR1 is WSHSY and CDR2 is SAAADI. The CDR3 reads CASSEPPRGWEDTQYF. The CDR3 nucleotides read TGCGCCAGCAGTGAGCCCCCTAGGGGATGGGAGGATACGCAGTATTTT.

The chain recombines TRBV4-1 with TRBJ1-5; no clear D gene. V gave up 5 bases and J gave up 5 bases, with 10 bases separating them. The CDR3 totals 13 residues. Germline-derived CDR1 and CDR2 are MGHRA and YSYEKL. The CDR3 sequence: CASSSRYDQPQHF. DNA for the CDR3: TGCGCCAGCAGCTCCCGATACGATCAGCCCCAGCATTTT.

J is TRBJ1-5 and V is TRBV6-5; D unclear. The CDR3 runs 13 residues. CDR1 and CDR2 (germline): MNHEY, SVGAGI. The V end lost 6 bases, the J end lost 5 bases, and 11 bases lay between the germline ends. Written as DNA, the CDR3 is TGTGCCAGCAGGACCGATTCGGATCAGCCCCAGCATTTT. Its protein is CASRTDSDQPQHF.

The chain couples TRBV7-8 to TRBJ1-5; D possibly corresponds to TRBD1 (6 bases). Germline V gene lookup returns CDR1 SGHVS and CDR2 FQNEAQ. Trimming removed 1 base from V and 8 bases from J, with 15 bases in between. The CDR3 is made up of 15 amino acids. The CDR3: CASSLGPAAGEPQHF. CDR3 bases: TGTGCCAGCAGCTTAGGGCCCGCGGCAGGGGAGCCCCAGCATTTT.

The chain has TRBV6-2 or TRBV6-3 and TRBJ2-7; unclear D gene. The V gene's germline CDR1 is MNHEY and CDR2 SVGEGT. This CDR3 contains 18 residues. V lost 0 bases and J lost 0, with 18 bases in between. The CDR3 sequence is CASSYSIRESYLSYEQYF. The CDR3 DNA reads as TGTGCCAGCAGTTACTCGATAAGGGAAAGTTACCTCTCCTACGAGCAGTACTTC.

This clone was picked up a small number of times. This rearrangement joins TRBV10-1 to TRBJ2-7; 7 bases map to TRBD2. Per germline, CDR1 WNHNN and CDR2 SYGVQD (reference sequence). V dropped 3 bases and J dropped 0; count of bases not matched to a gene: 2. The CDR3 is 14 amino acids. CDR3 loop: CASSEGGSSYEQYF. CDR3 DNA: TGCGCCAGCAGTGAAGGCGGGAGCTCCTACGAGCAGTACTTC.

CDR3 sequence: CASSVQVGVQNEQFF. The CDR3 nucleotides are TGTGCCAGCAGCGTCCAGGTAGGGGTTCAGAATGAGCAGTTCTTC. The chain uses TRBV9 and TRBJ2-1; D may be TRBD1 (5 bases). The CDR3 is 15 residues long. The V end was cut by 2 bases, the J end by 7 bases, with 16 bases between. CDR1 is SGDLS and CDR2 is YYNGEE in the germline V gene.

This clone was recorded once. J is TRBJ1-6 and V is TRBV7-2, with TRBD1 matching over 9 bases. Trimming cost V 4 bases and J 10 bases; bases outside gene matches: 11. Germline V gene lookup returns CDR1 SGHTA and CDR2 FQGNSA. This CDR3 is 16 amino acids long. This CDR3 reads CASSWGQGFRDSPLHF. The CDR3 DNA reads TGTGCCAGCAGCTGGGGACAGGGTTTTAGAGACTCACCCCTCCACTTT.